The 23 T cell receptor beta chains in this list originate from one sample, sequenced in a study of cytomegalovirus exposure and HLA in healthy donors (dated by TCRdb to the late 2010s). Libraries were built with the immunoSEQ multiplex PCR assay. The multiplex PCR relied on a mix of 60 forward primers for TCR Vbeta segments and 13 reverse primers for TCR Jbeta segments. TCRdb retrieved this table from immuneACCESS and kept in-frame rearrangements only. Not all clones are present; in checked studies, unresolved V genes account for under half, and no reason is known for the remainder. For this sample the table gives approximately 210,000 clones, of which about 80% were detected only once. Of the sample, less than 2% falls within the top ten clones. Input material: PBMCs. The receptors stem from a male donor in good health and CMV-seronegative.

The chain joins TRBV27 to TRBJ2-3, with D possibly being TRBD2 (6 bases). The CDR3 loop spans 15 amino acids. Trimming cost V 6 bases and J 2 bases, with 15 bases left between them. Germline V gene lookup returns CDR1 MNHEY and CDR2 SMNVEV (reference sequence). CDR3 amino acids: CASRSGTGFTDTQYF. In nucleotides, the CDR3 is TGTGCCAGCAGATCCGGGACTGGTTTCACAGATACGCAGTATTTT.

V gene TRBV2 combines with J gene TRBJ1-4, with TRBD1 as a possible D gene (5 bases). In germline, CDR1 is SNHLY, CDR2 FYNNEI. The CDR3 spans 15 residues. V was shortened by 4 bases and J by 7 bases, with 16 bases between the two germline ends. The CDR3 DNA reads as TGTGCCAGCAGTGTACAGGCAACCAACGTTGAAAAACTGTTTTTT. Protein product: CASSVQATNVEKLFF.

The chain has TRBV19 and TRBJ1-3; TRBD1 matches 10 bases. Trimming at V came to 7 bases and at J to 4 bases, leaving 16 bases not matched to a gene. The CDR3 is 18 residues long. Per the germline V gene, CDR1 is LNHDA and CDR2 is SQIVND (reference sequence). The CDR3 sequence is CASTMDRGARLRGNTIYF. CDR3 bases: TGTGCCAGTACTATGGACAGGGGGGCTCGGTTGAGAGGAAACACCATATATTTT. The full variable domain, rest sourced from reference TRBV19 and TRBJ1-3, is DGGITQSPKYLFRKEGQNVTLSCEQNLNHDAMYWYRQDPGQGLRLIYYSQIVNDFQKGDIAEGYSVSREKKESFPLTVTSAQKNPTAFYLCASTMDRGARLRGNTIYFGEGSWLTVV.

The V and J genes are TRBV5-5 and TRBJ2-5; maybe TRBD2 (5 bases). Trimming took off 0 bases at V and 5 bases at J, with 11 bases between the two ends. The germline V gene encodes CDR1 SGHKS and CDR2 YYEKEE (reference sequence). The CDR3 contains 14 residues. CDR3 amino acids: CASSLDSSRETQYF. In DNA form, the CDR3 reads TGTGCCAGCAGCTTGGATTCTAGCCGGGAGACCCAGTACTTC. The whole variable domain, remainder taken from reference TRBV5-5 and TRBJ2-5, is DAGVTQSPTHLIKTRGQQVTLRCSPISGHKSVSWYQQVLGQGPQFIFQYYEKEERGRGNFPDRFSARQFPNYSSELNVNALLLGDSALYLCASSLDSSRETQYFGPGTRLLVL.

The chain's CDR3 is CASSFGQDLYEQYF. The CDR3 nucleotides read TGCGCCAGCAGCTTCGGACAGGACCTCTACGAGCAGTACTTC. This chain joins TRBV5-1 and TRBJ2-7; 7 nucleotides agree with TRBD1. From germline, CDR1 is SGHRS and CDR2 YFSETQ. The ends lost 2 bases at V and 3 bases at J; junction bases unmatched: 5. This CDR3 is built from 14 residues. The full variable domain, completed using reference TRBV5-1 and TRBJ2-7, is KAGVTQTPRYLIKTRGQQVTLSCSPISGHRSVSWYQQTPGQGLQFLFEYFSETQRNKGNFPGRFSGRQFSNSRSEMNVSTLELGDSALYLCASSFGQDLYEQYFGPGTRLTVT.

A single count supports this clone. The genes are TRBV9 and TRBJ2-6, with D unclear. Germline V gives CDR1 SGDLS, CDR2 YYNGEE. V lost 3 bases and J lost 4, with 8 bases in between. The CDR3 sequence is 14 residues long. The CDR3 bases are TGTGCCAGCAGCGGGCCGTCGGGGGCCAACGTCCTGACTTTC. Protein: CASSGPSGANVLTF.

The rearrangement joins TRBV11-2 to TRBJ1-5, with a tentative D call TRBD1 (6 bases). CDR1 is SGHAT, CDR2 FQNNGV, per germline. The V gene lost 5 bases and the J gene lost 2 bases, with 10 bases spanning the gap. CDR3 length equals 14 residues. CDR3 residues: CASSLHRGNQPQHF. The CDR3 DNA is TGTGCCAGCAGCCTCCACAGGGGCAATCAGCCCCAGCATTTT.

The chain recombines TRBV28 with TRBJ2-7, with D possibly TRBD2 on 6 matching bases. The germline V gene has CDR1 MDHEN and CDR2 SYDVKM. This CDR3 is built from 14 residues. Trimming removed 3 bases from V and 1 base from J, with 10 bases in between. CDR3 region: CASSFGGTSYEQYF. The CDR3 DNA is TGTGCCAGCAGTTTCGGGGGAACTTCCTACGAGCAGTACTTC. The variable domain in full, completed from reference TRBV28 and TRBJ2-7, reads DVKVTQSSRYLVKRTGEKVFLECVQDMDHENMFWYRQDPGLGLRLIYFSYDVKMKEKGDIPEGYSVSREKKERFSLILESASTNQTSMYLCASSFGGTSYEQYFGPGTRLTVT.

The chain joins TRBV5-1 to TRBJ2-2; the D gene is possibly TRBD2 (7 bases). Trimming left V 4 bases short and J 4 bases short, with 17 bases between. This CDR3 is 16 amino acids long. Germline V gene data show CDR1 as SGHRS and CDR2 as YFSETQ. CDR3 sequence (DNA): TGCGCCAGCAGCGGGACGGGGGGCGGTGGCACCGGGGAGCTGTTTTTT. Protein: CASSGTGGGGTGELFF.

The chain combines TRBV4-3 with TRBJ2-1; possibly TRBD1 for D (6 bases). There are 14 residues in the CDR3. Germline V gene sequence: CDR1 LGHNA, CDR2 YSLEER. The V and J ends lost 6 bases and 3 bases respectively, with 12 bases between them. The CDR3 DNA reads TGCGCCAGCAGTCTACAGGGAAACTACAATGAGCAGTTCTTC. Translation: CASSLQGNYNEQFF.

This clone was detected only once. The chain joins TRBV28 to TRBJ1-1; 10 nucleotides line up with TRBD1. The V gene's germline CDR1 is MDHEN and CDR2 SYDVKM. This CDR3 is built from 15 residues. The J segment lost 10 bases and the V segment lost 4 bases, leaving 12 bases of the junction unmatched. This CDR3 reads CASSSQGQGRVVAFF. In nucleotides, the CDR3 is TGTGCCAGCAGTTCACAGGGACAGGGGCGAGTCGTAGCTTTCTTT.

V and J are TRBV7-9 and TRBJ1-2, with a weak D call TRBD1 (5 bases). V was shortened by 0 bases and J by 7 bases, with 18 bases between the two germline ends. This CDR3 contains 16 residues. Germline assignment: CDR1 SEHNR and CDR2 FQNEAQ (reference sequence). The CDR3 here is CASSLAQGPSSSGYTF. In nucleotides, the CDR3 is TGTGCCAGCAGCTTAGCCCAGGGCCCGTCTTCTTCTGGCTACACCTTC.

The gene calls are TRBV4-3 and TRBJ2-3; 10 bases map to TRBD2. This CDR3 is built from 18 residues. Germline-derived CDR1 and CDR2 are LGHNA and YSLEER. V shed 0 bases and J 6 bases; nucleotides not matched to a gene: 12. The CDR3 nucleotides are TGCGCCAGCAGCCAAGATCTGGAGCGGGAGGGCCTTGGGGATACGCAGTATTTT. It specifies CASSQDLEREGLGDTQYF.

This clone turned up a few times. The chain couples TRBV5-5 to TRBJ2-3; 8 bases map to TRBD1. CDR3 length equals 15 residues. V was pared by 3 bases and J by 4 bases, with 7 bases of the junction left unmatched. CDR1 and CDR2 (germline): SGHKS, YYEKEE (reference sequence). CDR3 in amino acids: CASSYGQGISDTQYF. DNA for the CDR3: TGTGCCAGCAGCTACGGACAGGGAATATCAGATACGCAGTATTTT.

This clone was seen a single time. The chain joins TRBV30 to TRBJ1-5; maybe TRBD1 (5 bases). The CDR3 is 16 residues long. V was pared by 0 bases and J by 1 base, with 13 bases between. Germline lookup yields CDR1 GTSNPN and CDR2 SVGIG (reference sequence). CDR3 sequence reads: CAWSVAAGVSNQPQHF. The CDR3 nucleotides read TGTGCCTGGAGTGTAGCCGCGGGGGTAAGCAATCAGCCCCAGCATTTT.

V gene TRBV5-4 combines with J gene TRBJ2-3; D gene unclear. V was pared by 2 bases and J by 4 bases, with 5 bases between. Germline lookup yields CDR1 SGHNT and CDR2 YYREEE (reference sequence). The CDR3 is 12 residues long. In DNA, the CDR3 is TGTGCCAGCAGCTTTTCATCAGATACGCAGTATTTT. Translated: CASSFSSDTQYF.

The CDR3 here is CASSHPTSGGTGNEQYF. CDR3 in DNA: TGTGCCAGCAGCCATCCGACTAGCGGGGGGACGGGGAACGAGCAGTACTTC. The genes are TRBV5-4 and TRBJ2-7; 13 bases map to TRBD2. The trim removed 4 bases at V and 5 bases at J, leaving 12 bases unmatched. CDR1 is SGHNT, CDR2 YYREEE, per germline (reference sequence). There are 17 residues in the CDR3.

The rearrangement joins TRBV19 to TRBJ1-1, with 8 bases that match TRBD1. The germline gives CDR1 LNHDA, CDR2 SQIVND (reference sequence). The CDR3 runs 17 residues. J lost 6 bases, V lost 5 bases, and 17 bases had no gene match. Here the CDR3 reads CASSPGPFGRGRPEAFF. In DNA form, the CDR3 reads TGTGCCAGTAGTCCCGGGCCCTTTGGCAGGGGGCGGCCTGAAGCTTTCTTT.

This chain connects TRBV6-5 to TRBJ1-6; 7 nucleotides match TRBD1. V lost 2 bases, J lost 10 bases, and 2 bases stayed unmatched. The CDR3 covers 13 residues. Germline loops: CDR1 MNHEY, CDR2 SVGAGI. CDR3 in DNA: TGTGCCAGCAGTTACGGGGGACAGTCACCCCTCCACTTT. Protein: CASSYGGQSPLHF.

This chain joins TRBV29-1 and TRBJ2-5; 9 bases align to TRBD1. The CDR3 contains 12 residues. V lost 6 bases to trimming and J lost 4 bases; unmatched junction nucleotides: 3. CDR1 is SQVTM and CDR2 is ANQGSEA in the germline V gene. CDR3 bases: TGCAGCGTAGGGACAGGGCGAGAGACCCAGTACTTC. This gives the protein CSVGTGRETQYF.

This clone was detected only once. This CDR3 reads CASSPSGTTDTQYF. CDR3 DNA: TGTGCCAGCAGCCCTAGCGGTACTACAGATACGCAGTATTTT. V is TRBV6-1 and J is TRBJ2-3; TRBD2 aligns across 7 bases. Germline V gives CDR1 MNHNS, CDR2 SASEGT. The CDR3 totals 14 residues. V shed 6 bases and J 3 bases; nucleotides not matched to a gene: 6.

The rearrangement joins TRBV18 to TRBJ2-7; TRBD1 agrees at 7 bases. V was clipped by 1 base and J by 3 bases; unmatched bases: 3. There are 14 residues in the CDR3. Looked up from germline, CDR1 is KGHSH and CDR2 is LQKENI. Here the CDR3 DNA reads TGTGCCAGCTCACCACGGGGACAGATCTACGAGCAGTACTTC. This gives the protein CASSPRGQIYEQYF. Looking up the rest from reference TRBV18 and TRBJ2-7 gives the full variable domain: NAGVMQNPRHLVRRRGQEARLRCSPMKGHSHVYWYRQLPEEGLKFMVYLQKENIIDESGMPKERFSAEFPKEGPSILRIQQVVRGDSAAYFCASSPRGQIYEQYFGPGTRLTVT.

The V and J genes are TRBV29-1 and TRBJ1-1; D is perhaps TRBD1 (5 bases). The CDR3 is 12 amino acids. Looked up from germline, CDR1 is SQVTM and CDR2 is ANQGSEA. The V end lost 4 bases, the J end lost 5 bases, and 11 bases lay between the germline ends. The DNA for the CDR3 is TGCAGCGTTGTAGGGGCTGGAACTGAAGCTTTCTTT. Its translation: CSVVGAGTEAFF.